The present T cell receptor (beta chain) was sequenced within a study of blood T cells in healthy people across ages. The use of a sample-barcoded 5' primer and a J-beta primer mix characterized a second PCR of roughly 7 to 11 cycles. Every cDNA molecule carried a tag from a template-switch adaptor bearing 12 random nucleotides. TCRdb re-called the 5' RACE reads with MiXCR, one entry per CDR3 protein. The table includes 630,000 or so distinct CDR3 sequences, about 28% detected once. Many counts were recorded for this clonotype. The receptor was isolated from an elderly woman in good health. The sample taken for sequencing was blood.

CDR3 nucleotide sequence: TGTGCCAGCAGCTTAGGGACCGAGCAGTACTTC. This codes for CASSLGTEQYF. The chain joins TRBV7-9 to TRBJ2-7, with unresolved D. CDR3 size: 11 residues. V shed 1 base and J shed 6 bases, with 4 bases lying between them. Germline lookup yields CDR1 SEHNR and CDR2 FQNEAQ (reference sequence).